A selection of T cell receptor beta chains follows, all from one sample in a study of blood T cell repertoires in COVID-19. Measured with immunoSEQ multiplex PCR; TCRdb has only the in-frame clones, and not every one. The sample includes some 52,000 clones, around 91% of them seen just once. The sample taken for sequencing was peripheral blood. The receptors come from a human donor in a cohort sampled during active COVID-19. CDR3s include the opening cysteine and the closing phenylalanine or tryptophan. Each record gives: CDR3 length, V gene, CDR3 protein.

cdr3_length: 15; v_call: TRBV18; cdr3_aa: CASSPGGGAYNEQFF
cdr3_length: 15; v_call: TRBV29-1; cdr3_aa: CSVYQSGSSYNEQFF
cdr3_length: 13; v_call: TRBV6-5; cdr3_aa: CASSLSDNSPLHF
cdr3_length: 15; v_call: TRBV7-9; cdr3_aa: CASSPGGTSLYEQYF
cdr3_length: 13; v_call: TRBV19; cdr3_aa: CASSIGGTTEAFF
cdr3_length: 17; v_call: TRBV4-2; cdr3_aa: CASSQALAGAAYNEQFF
cdr3_length: 14; v_call: TRBV4-1; cdr3_aa: CASSLRDRVYEQYF
cdr3_length: 13; v_call: TRBV6-5; cdr3_aa: CASSYNAGTGSFF
cdr3_length: 17; v_call: TRBV28; cdr3_aa: CASSLETSGSEVDTQYF
cdr3_length: 14; v_call: TRBV30; cdr3_aa: CAWRLAGAWNEQFF